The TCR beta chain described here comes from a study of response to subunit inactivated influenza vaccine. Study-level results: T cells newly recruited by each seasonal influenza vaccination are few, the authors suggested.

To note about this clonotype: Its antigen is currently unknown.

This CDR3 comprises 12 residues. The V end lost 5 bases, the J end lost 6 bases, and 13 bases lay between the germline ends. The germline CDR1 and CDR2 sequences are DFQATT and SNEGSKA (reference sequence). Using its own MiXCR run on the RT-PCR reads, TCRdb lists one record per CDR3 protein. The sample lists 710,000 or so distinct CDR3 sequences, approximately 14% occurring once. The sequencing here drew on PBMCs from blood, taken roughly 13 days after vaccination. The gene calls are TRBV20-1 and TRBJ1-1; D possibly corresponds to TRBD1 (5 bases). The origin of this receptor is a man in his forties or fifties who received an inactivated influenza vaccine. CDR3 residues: CSAGQGPPEAFF. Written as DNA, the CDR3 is TGCAGTGCTGGCCAGGGTCCCCCTGAAGCTTTCTTT.